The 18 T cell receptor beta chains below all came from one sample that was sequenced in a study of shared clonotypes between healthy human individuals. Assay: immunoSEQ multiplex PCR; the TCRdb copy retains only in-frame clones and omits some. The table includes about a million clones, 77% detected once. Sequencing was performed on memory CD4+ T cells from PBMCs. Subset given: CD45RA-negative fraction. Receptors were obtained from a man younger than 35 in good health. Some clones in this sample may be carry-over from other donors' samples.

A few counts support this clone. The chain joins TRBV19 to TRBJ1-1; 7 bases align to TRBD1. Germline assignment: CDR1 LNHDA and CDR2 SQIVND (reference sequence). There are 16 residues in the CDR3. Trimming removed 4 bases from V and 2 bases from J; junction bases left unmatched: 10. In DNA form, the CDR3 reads TGTGCCAGTAGTACAATACAGGGGATGGGAAACACTGAAGCTTTCTTT. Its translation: CASSTIQGMGNTEAFF.

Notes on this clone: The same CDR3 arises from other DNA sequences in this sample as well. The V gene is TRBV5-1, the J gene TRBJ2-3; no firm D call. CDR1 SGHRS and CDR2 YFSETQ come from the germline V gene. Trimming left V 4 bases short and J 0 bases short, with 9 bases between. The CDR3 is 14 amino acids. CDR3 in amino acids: CASSDHTSTDTQYF. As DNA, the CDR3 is TGCGCCAGCAGCGACCATACTAGCACAGATACGCAGTATTTT.

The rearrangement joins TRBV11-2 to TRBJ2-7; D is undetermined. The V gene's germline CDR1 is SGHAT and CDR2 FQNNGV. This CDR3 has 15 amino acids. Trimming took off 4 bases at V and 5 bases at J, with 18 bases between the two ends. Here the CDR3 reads CASSSFKGLVHEQYF. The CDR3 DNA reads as TGTGCCAGCAGCTCATTCAAGGGTCTAGTTCACGAGCAGTACTTC.

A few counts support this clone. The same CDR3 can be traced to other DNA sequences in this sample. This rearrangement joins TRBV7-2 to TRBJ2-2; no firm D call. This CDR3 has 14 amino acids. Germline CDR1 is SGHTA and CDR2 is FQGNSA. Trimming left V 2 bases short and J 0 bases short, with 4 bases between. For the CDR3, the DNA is TGTGCCAGCAGCTTAAGGGCGAACACCGGGGAGCTGTTTTTT. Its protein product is CASSLRANTGELFF.

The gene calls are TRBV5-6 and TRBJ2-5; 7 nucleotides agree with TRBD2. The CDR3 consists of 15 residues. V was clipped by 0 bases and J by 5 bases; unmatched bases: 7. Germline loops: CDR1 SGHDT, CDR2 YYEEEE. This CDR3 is CASSLDSGRRETQYF. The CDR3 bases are TGTGCCAGCAGCTTGGACTCCGGGAGGCGGGAGACCCAGTACTTC.

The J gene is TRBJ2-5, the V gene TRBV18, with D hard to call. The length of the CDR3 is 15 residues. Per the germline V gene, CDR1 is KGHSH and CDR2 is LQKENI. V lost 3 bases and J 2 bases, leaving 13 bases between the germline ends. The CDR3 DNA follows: TGTGCCAGCTCACCGGGCTCAGGAACACAAGAGACCCAGTACTTC. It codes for CASSPGSGTQETQYF. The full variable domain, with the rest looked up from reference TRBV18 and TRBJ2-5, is NAGVMQNPRHLVRRRGQEARLRCSPMKGHSHVYWYRQLPEEGLKFMVYLQKENIIDESGMPKERFSAEFPKEGPSILRIQQVVRGDSAAYFCASSPGSGTQETQYFGPGTRLLVL.

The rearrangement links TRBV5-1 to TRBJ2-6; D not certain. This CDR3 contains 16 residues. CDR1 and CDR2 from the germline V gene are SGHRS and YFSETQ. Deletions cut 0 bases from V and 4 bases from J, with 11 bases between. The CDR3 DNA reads TGCGCCAGCAGCTTGGCTGGCGGCCAGGGGGCCAACGTCCTGACTTTC. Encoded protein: CASSLAGGQGANVLTF.

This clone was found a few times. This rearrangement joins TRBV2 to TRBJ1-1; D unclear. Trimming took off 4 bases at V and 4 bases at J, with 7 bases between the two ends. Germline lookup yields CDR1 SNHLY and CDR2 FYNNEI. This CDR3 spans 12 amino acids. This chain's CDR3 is CASSVGITEAFF. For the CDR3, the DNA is TGTGCCAGCAGTGTAGGGATCACTGAAGCTTTCTTT. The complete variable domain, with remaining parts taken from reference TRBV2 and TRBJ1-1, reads EPEVTQTPSHQVTQMGQEVILRCVPISNHLYFYWYRQILGQKVEFLVSFYNNEISEKSEIFDDQFSVERPDGSNFTLKIRSTKLEDSAMYFCASSVGITEAFFGQGTRLTVV.

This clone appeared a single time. This chain's CDR3 is CASSTNGPYNEQFF. CDR3 nucleotides: TGTGCCAGCAGCACGAATGGGCCCTACAATGAGCAGTTCTTC. The V call is TRBV7-2, the J call TRBJ2-1; D not resolved. Germline CDR1 reads SGHTA; CDR2 reads FQGNSA. The CDR3 is 14 residues long. V lost 5 bases and J 2 bases, leaving 10 bases between the germline ends. The full variable domain, completed using reference TRBV7-2 and TRBJ2-1, is GAGVSQSPSNKVTEKGKDVELRCDPISGHTALYWYRQSLGQGLEFLIYFQGNSAPDKSGLPSDRFSAERTGGSVSTLTIQRTQQEDSAVYLCASSTNGPYNEQFFGPGTRLTVL.

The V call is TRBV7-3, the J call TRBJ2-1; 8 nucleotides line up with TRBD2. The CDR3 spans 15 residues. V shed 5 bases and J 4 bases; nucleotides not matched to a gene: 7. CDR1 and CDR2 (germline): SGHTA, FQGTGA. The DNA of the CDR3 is TGTGCCAGCAGCGCCTTAGCGGGAAATTACAATGAGCAGTTCTTC. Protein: CASSALAGNYNEQFF.

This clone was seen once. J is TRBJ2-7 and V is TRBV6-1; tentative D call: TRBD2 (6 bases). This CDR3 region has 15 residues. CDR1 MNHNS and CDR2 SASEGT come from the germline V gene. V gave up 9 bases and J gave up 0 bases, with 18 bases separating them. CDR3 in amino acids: CASFGAGISSYEQYF. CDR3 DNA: TGTGCCAGTTTTGGGGCGGGAATAAGCTCCTACGAGCAGTACTTC.

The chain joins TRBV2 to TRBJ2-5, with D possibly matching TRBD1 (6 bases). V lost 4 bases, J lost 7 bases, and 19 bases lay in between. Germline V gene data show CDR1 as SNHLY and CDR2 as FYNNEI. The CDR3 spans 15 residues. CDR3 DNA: TGTGCCAGCAGTGGCTCCGCGGCCAGGGGTGGGACCCAGTACTTC. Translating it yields CASSGSAARGGTQYF. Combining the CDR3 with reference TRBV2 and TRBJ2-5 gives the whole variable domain EPEVTQTPSHQVTQMGQEVILRCVPISNHLYFYWYRQILGQKVEFLVSFYNNEISEKSEIFDDQFSVERPDGSNFTLKIRSTKLEDSAMYFCASSGSAARGGTQYFGPGTRLLVL.

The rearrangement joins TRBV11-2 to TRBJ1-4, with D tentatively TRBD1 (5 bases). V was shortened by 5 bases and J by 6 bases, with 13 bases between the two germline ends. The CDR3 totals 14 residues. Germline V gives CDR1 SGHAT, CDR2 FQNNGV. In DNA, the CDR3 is TGTGCCAGCAGCCTCCGGGACGCACATGAAAAACTGTTTTTT. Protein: CASSLRDAHEKLFF.

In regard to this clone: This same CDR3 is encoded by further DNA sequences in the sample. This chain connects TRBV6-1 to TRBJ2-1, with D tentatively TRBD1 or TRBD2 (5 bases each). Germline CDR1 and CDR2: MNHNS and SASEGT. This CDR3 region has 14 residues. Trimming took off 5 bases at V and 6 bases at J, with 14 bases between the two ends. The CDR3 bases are TGTGCCAGCAGTTTATCCGGGACCATCAATGAGCAGTTCTTC. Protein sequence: CASSLSGTINEQFF.

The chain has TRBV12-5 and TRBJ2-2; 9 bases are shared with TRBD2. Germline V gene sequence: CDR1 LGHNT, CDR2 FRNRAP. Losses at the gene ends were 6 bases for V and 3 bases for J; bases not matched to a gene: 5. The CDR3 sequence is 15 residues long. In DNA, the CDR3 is TGTGCTAGTGGCCGCGGGGGGGTCGACACCGGGGAGCTGTTTTTT. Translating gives CASGRGGVDTGELFF.

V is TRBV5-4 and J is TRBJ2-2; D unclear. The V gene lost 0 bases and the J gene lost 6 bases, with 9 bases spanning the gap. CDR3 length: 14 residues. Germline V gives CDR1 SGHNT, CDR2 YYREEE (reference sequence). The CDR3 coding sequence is TGTGCCAGCAGCTTGGACTCCGCGTCCGGGGAGCTGTTTTTT. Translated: CASSLDSASGELFF.

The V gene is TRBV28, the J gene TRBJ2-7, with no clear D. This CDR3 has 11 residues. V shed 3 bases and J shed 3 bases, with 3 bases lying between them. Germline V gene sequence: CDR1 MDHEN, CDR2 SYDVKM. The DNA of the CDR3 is TGTGCCAGCAGTTTCAACTACGAGCAGTACTTC. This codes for CASSFNYEQYF.

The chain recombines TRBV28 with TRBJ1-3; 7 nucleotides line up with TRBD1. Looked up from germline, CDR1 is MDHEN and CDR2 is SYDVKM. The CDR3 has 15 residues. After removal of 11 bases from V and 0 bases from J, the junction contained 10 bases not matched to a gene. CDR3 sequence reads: CAARDSSSSGNTIYF. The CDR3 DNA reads TGTGCCGCCCGGGACAGCTCATCCTCTGGAAACACCATATATTTT.